Shown below are 8 T cell receptor beta chains from a single sample sequenced in a study of T cells in tumors after PD-1 blockade. Assay: immunoSEQ multiplex PCR; the TCRdb copy retains only in-frame clones and omits some. The sample yields approximately 34,000 clones, 73% seen once. The sample was PBMCs, taken after anti-PD-1 treatment. Receptors were obtained from a human donor with basal cell carcinoma.

V and J are TRBV12-3 or TRBV12-4 and TRBJ2-7; the D is unclear. The CDR3 spans 13 residues. Trimming left V 5 bases short and J 4 bases short, with 12 bases between. The DNA of the CDR3 is TGTGCCAGCAGTGTCGTAAACCGTTACGAGCAGTACTTC. Translating gives CASSVVNRYEQYF.

This clone was seen only a few times. The chain couples TRBV2 to TRBJ2-4; TRBD1 might be the D (6 bases). V lost 5 bases and J lost 0, with 11 bases in between. CDR3 size: 15 residues. Germline V lookup: CDR1 SNHLY, CDR2 FYNNEI. The CDR3 sequence: CASSPGAKAKNIQYF. For the CDR3, the DNA is TGTGCCAGCAGTCCAGGGGCCAAAGCCAAAAACATTCAGTACTTC.

This chain uses TRBV7-8 with TRBJ1-5, with a weak D call TRBD1 (5 bases). Germline CDR1 reads SGHVS; CDR2 reads FQNEAQ. This CDR3 has 15 amino acids. V was clipped by 6 bases and J by 4 bases, with 16 bases between them. The chain's CDR3 is CASSYTGGGNQPQHF. The CDR3 bases are TGTGCCAGCAGTTACACAGGCGGCGGAAATCAGCCCCAGCATTTT.

The chain links TRBV3-1 (or the pseudogene TRBV3-2) to TRBJ1-2; possibly TRBD1 for D (6 bases). The V end lost 3 bases, the J end lost 0 bases, and 14 bases lay between the germline ends. This CDR3 comprises 16 residues. The germline gives CDR1 LGHDT, CDR2 YNNKEL (reference sequence). The CDR3 DNA follows: TGTGCCAGCAGCCACCTCTCTGGACAGACTAACTATGGCTACACCTTC. It yields the protein CASSHLSGQTNYGYTF.

This clone has a single count. This chain uses TRBV29-1 with TRBJ2-3, with 9 bases matching TRBD2. Germline CDR1 reads SQVTM; CDR2 reads ANQGSEA. V lost 1 base, J lost 6 bases, and 5 bases stayed unmatched. The CDR3 covers 14 residues. CDR3 in DNA: TGCAGCGTTGAAGGCGGGGGGGCTCCCGATACGCAGTATTTT. This translates into CSVEGGGAPDTQYF.

This clone was seen more than once but under ten times. This rearrangement joins TRBV7-9 to TRBJ1-6; TRBD1 is a possible D gene (5 bases). This CDR3 is 14 amino acids long. Germline V gene sequence: CDR1 SEHNR, CDR2 FQNEAQ (reference sequence). V shed 5 bases and J shed 7 bases, with 12 bases lying between them. The CDR3, as DNA: TGTGCCAGCAGCCGCCAGGGTGACAATTCACCCCTCCACTTT. Translated: CASSRQGDNSPLHF.

The chain carries TRBV6-1 and TRBJ2-7, with D perhaps TRBD1 or TRBD2 (5 bases each). Germline V CDR1 and CDR2: MNHNS, SASEGT. The length of the CDR3 is 14 residues. Trimming removed 2 bases from V and 3 bases from J, with 11 bases in between. The CDR3 sequence is CASSEMGTFYEQYF. DNA of the CDR3: TGTGCCAGCAGTGAAATGGGGACCTTCTACGAGCAGTACTTC.

The J gene is TRBJ1-4, the V gene TRBV19; the D is unclear. Germline V gene lookup returns CDR1 LNHDA and CDR2 SQIVND (reference sequence). With 7 bases removed from V and 0 bases from J, the gap between germline ends came to 9 bases. The CDR3 loop spans 14 amino acids. DNA for the CDR3: TGTGCCAGTAAGAACACTGCAACTAATGAAAAACTGTTTTTT. Translated: CASKNTATNEKLFF.